This T cell receptor (beta chain) came from a study of cytomegalovirus exposure and HLA in healthy donors. Overall study results and limits: Most TCR beta V segments were productive about 87% or about 30% of the time in an earlier analysis. What a later analysis reportedly showed was that an Asian-associated ancestry cluster had fewer N-insertions than the approximately 700-donor mean. V- and J-gene trimming in TCR beta was tied to a missense DCLRE1C variant by an analysis performed later.

Vbeta (60) and Jbeta (13) primers were used in the PCR. Using immunoSEQ multiplex PCR, the repertoire was profiled, and TCRdb retains in-frame clones only, with some absent. This sample carries about 130,000 clones, around 80% of them seen once, and the ten largest clones take about 1.7%. Points on this clone: As yet, its antigen is unknown. Within the sample, other DNA sequences also encode this same CDR3.

Trimming at V came to 5 bases and at J to 4 bases, leaving 3 bases not matched to a gene. CDR3 size: 15 residues. CDR1 is SGHVS and CDR2 is FQNEAQ in the germline V gene. Sequenced input: PBMCs. This TCR derives from a woman in her forties or fifties in good health and CMV-seronegative. This chain joins TRBV7-8 and TRBJ2-1; TRBD2 matches 12 bases. The DNA of the CDR3 is TGTGCCAGCAGCCTCGGGACTAGCGGGTACAATGAGCAGTTCTTC. It is translated as CASSLGTSGYNEQFF.